This record looks at one T cell receptor beta chain sequence and its context. This sample is part of a study of breast tumors, draining lymph nodes, adjacent tissues. Via MiXCR, TCRdb re-called the multiplex PCR reads, giving one row per CDR3 protein. The sample consists of tens of thousands of distinct CDR3 sequences, around 50% of them appearing once. The germline V and J ends were trimmed by 6 bases and 13 bases, with 16 bases remaining between them. Germline V gives CDR1 LNHDA, CDR2 SQIVND (reference sequence). The CDR3 runs 13 residues. The receptor's source is a female donor with breast cancer. Some clones in this sample may be carry-over from other donors' samples. The specimen was breast tumor tissue. V and J are TRBV19 and TRBJ1-6; D is uncertain. The CDR3 bases are TGTGCCAGTAGCTCGGGGTCCCAGCGGCCCCTCCACTTT. It yields the protein CASSSGSQRPLHF.